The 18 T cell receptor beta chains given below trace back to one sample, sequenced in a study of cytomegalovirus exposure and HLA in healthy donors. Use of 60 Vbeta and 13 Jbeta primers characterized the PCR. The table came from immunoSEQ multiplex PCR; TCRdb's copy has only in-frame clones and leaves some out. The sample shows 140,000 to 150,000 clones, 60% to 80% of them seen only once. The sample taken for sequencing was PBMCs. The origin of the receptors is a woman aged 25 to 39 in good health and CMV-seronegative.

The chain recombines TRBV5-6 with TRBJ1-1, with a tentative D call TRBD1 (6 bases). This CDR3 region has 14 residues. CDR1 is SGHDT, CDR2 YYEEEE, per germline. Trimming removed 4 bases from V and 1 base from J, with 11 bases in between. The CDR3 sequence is CASSRTGRNTEAFF. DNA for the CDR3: TGTGCCAGCAGCAGAACAGGGAGGAACACTGAAGCTTTCTTT.

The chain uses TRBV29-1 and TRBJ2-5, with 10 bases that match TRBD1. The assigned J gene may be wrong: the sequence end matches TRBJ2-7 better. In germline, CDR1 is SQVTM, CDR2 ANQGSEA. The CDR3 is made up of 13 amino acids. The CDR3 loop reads CSVEGTGAYEQYF. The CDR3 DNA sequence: TGCAGCGTTGAGGGGACAGGGGCCTACGAGCAGTACTTC.

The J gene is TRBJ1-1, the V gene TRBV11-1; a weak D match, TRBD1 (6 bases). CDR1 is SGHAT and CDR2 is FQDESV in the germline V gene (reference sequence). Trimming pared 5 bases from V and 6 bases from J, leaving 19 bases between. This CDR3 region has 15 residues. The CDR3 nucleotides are TGTGCCAGCAGCCCCCGACAGGAGATTGGGGCTGAAGCTTTCTTT. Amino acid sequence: CASSPRQEIGAEAFF.

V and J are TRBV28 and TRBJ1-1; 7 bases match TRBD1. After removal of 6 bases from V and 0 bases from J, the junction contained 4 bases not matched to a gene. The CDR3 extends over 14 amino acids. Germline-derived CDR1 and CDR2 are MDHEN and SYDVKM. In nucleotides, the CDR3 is TGTGCCAGCAGGTTGGGACAGTTGAACACTGAAGCTTTCTTT. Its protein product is CASRLGQLNTEAFF.

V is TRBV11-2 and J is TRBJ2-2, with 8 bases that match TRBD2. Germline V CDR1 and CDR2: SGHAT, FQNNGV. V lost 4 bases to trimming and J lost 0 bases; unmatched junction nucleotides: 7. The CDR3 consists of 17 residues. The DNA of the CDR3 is TGTGCCAGCAGCTCCCGGGGAGCGGGGGCGAACACCGGGGAGCTGTTTTTT. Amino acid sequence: CASSSRGAGANTGELFF.

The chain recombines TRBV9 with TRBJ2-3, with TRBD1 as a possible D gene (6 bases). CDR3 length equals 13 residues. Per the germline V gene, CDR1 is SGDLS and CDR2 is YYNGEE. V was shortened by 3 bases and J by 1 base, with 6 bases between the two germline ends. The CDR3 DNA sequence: TGTGCCAGCAGCGAGGGGGGCACAGATACGCAGTATTTT. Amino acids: CASSEGGTDTQYF.

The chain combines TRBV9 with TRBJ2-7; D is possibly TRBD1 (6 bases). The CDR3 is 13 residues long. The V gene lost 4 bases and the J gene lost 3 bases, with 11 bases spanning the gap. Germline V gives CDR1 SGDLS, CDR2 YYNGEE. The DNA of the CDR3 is TGTGCCAGCAGCAGGGACATGTTCTACGAGCAGTACTTC. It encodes CASSRDMFYEQYF.

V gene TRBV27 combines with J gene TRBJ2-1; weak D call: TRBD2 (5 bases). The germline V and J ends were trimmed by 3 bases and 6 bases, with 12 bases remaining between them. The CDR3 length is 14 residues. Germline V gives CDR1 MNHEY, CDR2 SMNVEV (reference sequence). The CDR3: CASSFGWRTNEQFF. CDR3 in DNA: TGTGCCAGCAGTTTTGGTTGGAGGACCAATGAGCAGTTCTTC.

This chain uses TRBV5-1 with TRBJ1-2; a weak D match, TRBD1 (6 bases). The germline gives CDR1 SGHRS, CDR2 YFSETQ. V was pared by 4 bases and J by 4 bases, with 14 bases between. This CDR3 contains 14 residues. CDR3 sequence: CASSLNRDAYGYTF. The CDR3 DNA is TGCGCCAGCAGCCTTAACAGGGACGCCTATGGCTACACCTTC.

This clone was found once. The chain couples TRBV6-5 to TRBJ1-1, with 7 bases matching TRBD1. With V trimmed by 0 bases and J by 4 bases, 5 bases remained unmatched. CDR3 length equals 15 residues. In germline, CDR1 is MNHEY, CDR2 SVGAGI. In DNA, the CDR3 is TGTGCCAGCAGTTACTCGACAGGGTGGAGCACTGAAGCTTTCTTT. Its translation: CASSYSTGWSTEAFF.

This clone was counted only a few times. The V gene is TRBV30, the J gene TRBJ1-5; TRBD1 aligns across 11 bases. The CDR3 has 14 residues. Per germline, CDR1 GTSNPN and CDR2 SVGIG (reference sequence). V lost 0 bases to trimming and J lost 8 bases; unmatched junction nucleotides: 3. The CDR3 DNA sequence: TGTGCCTGGAGTGTAAGGACAGGGGGCGAGCCCCAGCATTTT. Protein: CAWSVRTGGEPQHF.

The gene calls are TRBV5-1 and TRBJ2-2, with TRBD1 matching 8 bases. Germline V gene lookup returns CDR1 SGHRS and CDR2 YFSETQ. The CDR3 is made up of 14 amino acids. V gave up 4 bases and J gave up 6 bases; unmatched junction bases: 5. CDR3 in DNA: TGCGCCAGCAGCCCTCCGACAGGGGCCGGGGAGCTGTTTTTT. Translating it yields CASSPPTGAGELFF. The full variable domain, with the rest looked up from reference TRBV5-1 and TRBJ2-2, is KAGVTQTPRYLIKTRGQQVTLSCSPISGHRSVSWYQQTPGQGLQFLFEYFSETQRNKGNFPGRFSGRQFSNSRSEMNVSTLELGDSALYLCASSPPTGAGELFFGEGSRLTVL.

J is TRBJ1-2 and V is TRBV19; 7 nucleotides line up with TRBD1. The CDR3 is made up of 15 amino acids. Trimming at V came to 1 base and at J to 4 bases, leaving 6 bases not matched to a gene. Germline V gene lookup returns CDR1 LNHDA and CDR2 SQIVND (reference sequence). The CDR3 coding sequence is TGTGCCAGTAGTATAGTCTGGGGGACAGTCTATGGCTACACCTTC. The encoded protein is CASSIVWGTVYGYTF.

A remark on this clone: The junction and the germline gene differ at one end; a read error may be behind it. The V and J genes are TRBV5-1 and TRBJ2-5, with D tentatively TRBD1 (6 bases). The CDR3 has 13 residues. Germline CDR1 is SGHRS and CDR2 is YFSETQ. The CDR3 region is CASSELQGPQTDF. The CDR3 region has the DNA TGCGCCAGCAGCGAATTACAGGGACCCCAGACAGACTTC.

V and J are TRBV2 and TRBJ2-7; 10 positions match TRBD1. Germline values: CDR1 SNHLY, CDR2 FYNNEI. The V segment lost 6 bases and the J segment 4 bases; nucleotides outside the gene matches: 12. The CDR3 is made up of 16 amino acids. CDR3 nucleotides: TGTGCCAGCAGATTGGCTGGGACAGGGGAAACGTACGAGCAGTACTTC. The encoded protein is CASRLAGTGETYEQYF.

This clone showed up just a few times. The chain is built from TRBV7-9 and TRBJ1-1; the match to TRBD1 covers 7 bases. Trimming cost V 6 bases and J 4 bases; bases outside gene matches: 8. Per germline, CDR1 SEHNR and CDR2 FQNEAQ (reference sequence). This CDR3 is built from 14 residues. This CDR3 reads CASRSQGDVTEAFF. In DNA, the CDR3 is TGTGCCAGCAGATCTCAGGGGGATGTCACTGAAGCTTTCTTT. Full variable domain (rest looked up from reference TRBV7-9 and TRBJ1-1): DTGVSQNPRHKITKRGQNVTFRCDPISEHNRLYWYRQTLGQGPEFLTYFQNEAQLEKSRLLSDRFSAERPKGSFSTLEIQRTEQGDSAMYLCASRSQGDVTEAFFGQGTRLTVV.

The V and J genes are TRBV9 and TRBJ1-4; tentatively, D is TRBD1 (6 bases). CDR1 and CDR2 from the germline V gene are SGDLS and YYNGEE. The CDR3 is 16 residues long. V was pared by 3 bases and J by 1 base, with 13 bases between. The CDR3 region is CASSERGALTNEKLFF. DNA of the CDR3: TGTGCCAGCAGCGAGCGGGGGGCCCTAACTAATGAAAAACTGTTTTTT.

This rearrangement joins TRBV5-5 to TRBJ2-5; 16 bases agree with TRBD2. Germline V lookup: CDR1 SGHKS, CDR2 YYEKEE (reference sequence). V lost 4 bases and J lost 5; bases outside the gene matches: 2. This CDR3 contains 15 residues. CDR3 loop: CASSPGLAGGETQYF. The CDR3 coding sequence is TGTGCCAGCAGCCCGGGACTAGCGGGGGGGGAGACCCAGTACTTC.